These T cell receptor beta chains were read from a single sample in a study of cytomegalovirus exposure and HLA in healthy donors. Method: immunoSEQ multiplex PCR; TCRdb's copy keeps in-frame clones and lacks some. The profile covers about 150,000 clones, with 79% appearing a single time and just under 6.5% taken by the ten largest. Sequencing was done on a sample of PBMCs. The receptor set was obtained from a middle-aged man in good health and CMV-seropositive. The CDR3 runs from the conserved cysteine through the conserved F or W. A D gene is named only where the DNA matches it firmly. The size entry is marked missing in some rows and otherwise reads once, few, many or a size class.

>-|15|TRBJ2-7|TRBV28|once
TGTGCCAGCAGTTTGGCGGGACAGATCGGTGACGAGCAGTACTTC
CASSLAGQIGDEQYF
>-|14|TRBJ2-7|TRBV5-1|many
TGCGCCAGCGGCTCCGGAGGGCCTGTCTACGAGCAGTACTTC
CASGSGGPVYEQYF
>-|10|TRBJ1-1|TRBV6-1|few
TGTGCCAGCAGTGAATTCGTGGCTTTCTTT
CASSEFVAFF
>TRBD1|14|TRBJ2-3|TRBV19|-
TGTGCCAGCTCGACAGGGCGCAGCACAGATACGCAGTATTTT
CASSTGRSTDTQYF
>TRBD1|15|TRBJ1-2|TRBV28|-
TGTGCCTGCTCTGAACCGGGACAGGGGATCTATGGCTACACCTTC
CACSEPGQGIYGYTF
>TRBD1|15|TRBJ1-5|TRBV19|-
TGTGCCAGTAGTCCTGACAGGGGGCTGGGTCAGCCCCAGCATTTT
CASSPDRGLGQPQHF
>-|13|TRBJ2-7|TRBV5-5|-
TGTGCCAGCAGCTTGGGGTTAGACTACGAGCAGTACTTC
CASSLGLDYEQYF
>-|15|TRBJ2-7|TRBV7-2|-
TGTGCCAGCAGCCTAACAGGTCGCCGGTTCTACGAGCAGTACTTC
CASSLTGRRFYEQYF
>-|12|TRBJ2-7|TRBV29-1|-
TGCAGCGTTGCCAGGTCCACCTACGAGCAGTACTTC
CSVARSTYEQYF
>TRBD2|17|TRBJ2-1|TRBV4-2|-
TGTGCCAGCAGCCAAGATCGGGGGACTAGCTCCTACAATGAGCAGTTCTTC
CASSQDRGTSSYNEQFF
>-|14|TRBJ1-4|TRBV19|once
TGTGCCAGTAGTTTGACACATTCGTTAGAAAAACTGTTTTTT
CASSLTHSLEKLFF
>TRBD1|15|TRBJ1-1|TRBV6-5|-
TGTGCCAGCAAAAGACAGGGTTGGACAAGCACTGAAGCTTTCTTT
CASKRQGWTSTEAFF
>-|14|TRBJ2-7|TRBV19|-
TGTGCCAGTAGTAGGCAGGGCAATGCCCGGGAGCAGTACTTC
CASSRQGNAREQYF
>TRBD2|18|TRBJ2-7|TRBV5-1|-
TGCGCCAGCAGCTTGGCCCCCGTGGGTAGCGGGAGTAGTTACGAGCAGTACTTC
CASSLAPVGSGSSYEQYF
>-|15|TRBJ1-1|TRBV19|once
TGTGCCAGTAGCTCGGACTCACCCCCTGAGTTCGAAGCTTTCTTT
CASSSDSPPEFEAFF
>-|15|TRBJ2-5|TRBV5-5|-
TGTGCCAGCAGCTTGGCCGTTGGAGGGGTCGAGACCCAGTACTTC
CASSLAVGGVETQYF
>TRBD2|16|TRBJ2-5|TRBV5-1|once
TGCGCCAGCAGCCAAAGACTAGCGGGGACCGGGGGGGCCCAGTACTTC
CASSQRLAGTGGAQYF
>TRBD2|11|TRBJ2-7|TRBV6-5|-
TGTGCCAGCAGCAATAGCGGGGAGCAGTACTTC
CASSNSGEQYF
>-|17|TRBJ2-7|TRBV7-9|-
TGTGCCAGCAGCCCATCAAGGTCGGCAGGGAAGGTGTACGAGCAGTACTTC
CASSPSRSAGKVYEQYF
>-|15|TRBJ1-4|TRBV6-6|-
TGTGCCAGCAGTTACTCAGGGGGTTCTAATGAAAAACTGTTTTTT
CASSYSGGSNEKLFF
>TRBD1|15|TRBJ1-1|TRBV6-5|-
TGTGCCAGCAGCTACCGGGACAGGGAGGAGGGTGAAGCTTTCTTT
CASSYRDREEGEAFF
>-|17|TRBJ2-2|TRBV5-1|-
TGCGCCAGCAGCTTGGCCAAGGGAGGCCAAATGGGCGGGGAGCTGTTTTTT
CASSLAKGGQMGGELFF
>TRBD2|15|TRBJ2-7|TRBV5-1|-
TGCGCCAGCAGTTTAGGAAGCGGGAGCTCCTACGAGCAGTACTTC
CASSLGSGSSYEQYF
>-|15|TRBJ2-5|TRBV18|few
TGTGCCAGCTCACCAGAACAGGCTTTACAAGAGACCCAGTACTTC
CASSPEQALQETQYF
>-|16|TRBJ2-7|TRBV7-8|-
TGTGCCAGCAGCTTATCGTTCGGGTCGAGAGCCTACGAGCAGTACTTC
CASSLSFGSRAYEQYF
>TRBD2|17|TRBJ2-7|TRBV5-1|-
TGCGCCAGCAGCTTGGAGCGGGGCCAGGGTTACTTCTACGAGCAGTACTTC
CASSLERGQGYFYEQYF
>TRBD1|13|TRBJ1-2|TRBV29-1|-
TGCAGCGTGGAGGGACAGGGGGCTTCTGGCTACACCTTC
CSVEGQGASGYTF
>-|14|TRBJ1-1|TRBV5-1|-
TGCGCCAGCAGCGTACTAGAGCCGAACACTGAAGCTTTCTTT
CASSVLEPNTEAFF
>TRBD2|14|TRBJ2-7|TRBV2|once
TGTGCCAGCAGTGACTCGGGAGGAGTCCACGAGCAGTACTTC
CASSDSGGVHEQYF